The rows below give T cell receptor beta chains drawn from one sample of a study of T cell responses to AZD1222 COVID-19 vaccine. Some clones are missing from TCRdb's copy, which holds only in-frame ones; the method was immunoSEQ multiplex PCR. Among under 150,000 clones listed, under 95% were seen once. The source was peripheral blood, collected on day 0 of AZD1222 vaccination. Every receptor here comes from an adult in good health. CDR3s leave out the opening cysteine and the closing phenylalanine or tryptophan. The order of the fields is D gene, V gene, J gene, CDR3 protein. A D gene is named only where the DNA matches it firmly.

NA	TRBV7-2	TRBJ2-5	ASSWDSEETQY
NA	TRBV4-1	TRBJ1-2	ASSQAQGNYGYT
TRBD1	TRBV5-5	TRBJ1-5	ASSPNRGQDNQPQH
NA	TRBV7-8	TRBJ2-7	ASSLVEYEQY
NA	TRBV5-1	TRBJ2-1	ASSPGSSNEQF
NA	TRBV10-3	TRBJ2-3	AISESKQVGADTQY
NA	TRBV18	TRBJ1-4	ASSPSTGTYEKLF
NA	TRBV6-2/TRBV6-3	TRBJ1-1	ASSYGPGYGEAF
NA	TRBV13	TRBJ2-1	ASSLGEQF
TRBD2	TRBV7-9	TRBJ2-5	ASSPEGLAGETQY
NA	TRBV5-1	TRBJ2-3	ASSLEWMGTQY
NA	TRBV5-8	TRBJ1-1	ASITEGGSTEAF
NA	TRBV2	TRBJ2-2	ASIAGINTGELF
NA	TRBV5-4	TRBJ1-2	ASSLEGPYGYT
TRBD1	TRBV27	TRBJ2-1	ASRAQGQGNPEGPDEQF
TRBD2	TRBV6-5	TRBJ2-1	ASSYWDSGNEQF